This passage covers 28 T cell receptor beta chains from one sample sequenced in a study of vaccination and CD4 T cells after COVID-19. The sample's time point: late sampling 161 to 241 days after vaccination in a few convalescent patients. This sample's treatment: approximately 10-day PBMC culture with coronavirus spike peptide pools or control peptides (ViraFEST assay). Cultured CD4+ T cells had their DNA profiled by the Oncomine TCR Beta short-read assay. TCRdb reprocessed the PCR reads with MiXCR, giving one entry per CDR3 protein. The table includes under 20,000 distinct CDR3 sequences, around 40% detected once. Antigen specificity for these receptors is unknown. The sample in question was CD4+ T cells from blood, cultured in vitro, obtained about 7 months after SARS-CoV-2 vaccination. The receptors stem from a human donor who had recovered from COVID-19.

There are a few counts of this clonotype. V and J are TRBV20-1 and TRBJ2-1; TRBD2 agrees at 7 bases. Germline assignment: CDR1 DFQATT and CDR2 SNEGSKA (reference sequence). CDR3 length: 16 amino acids. The trim removed 3 bases at V and 0 bases at J, leaving 8 bases unmatched. The CDR3 nucleotides are TGCAGTGCTAGCGTAGGGCGGGAGAGCTCCTACAATGAGCAGTTCTTC. This encodes CSASVGRESSYNEQFF.

CDR3 nucleotides: TGTGCCAGCAGTGAAGCGGCCAGGGACGAGCAGTACTTC. This gives the protein CASSEAARDEQYF. The chain joins TRBV2 to TRBJ2-7, with a weak D call TRBD1 (5 bases). The CDR3 length is 13 residues. V was clipped by 0 bases and J by 5 bases, with 8 bases between them. From germline, CDR1 is SNHLY and CDR2 FYNNEI. Full variable domain (rest looked up from reference TRBV2 and TRBJ2-7): EPEVTQTPSHQVTQMGQEVILRCVPISNHLYFYWYRQILGQKVEFLVSFYNNEISEKSEIFDDQFSVERPDGSNFTLKIRSTKLEDSAMYFCASSEAARDEQYFGPGTRLTVT.

The table lists this clonotype with a few counts. This chain connects TRBV6-1 to TRBJ2-7; TRBD1 might be the D (6 bases). The germline V and J ends were trimmed by 7 bases and 5 bases, with 15 bases remaining between them. This CDR3 region has 13 residues. Germline CDR1 reads MNHNS; CDR2 reads SASEGT. In DNA, the CDR3 is TGTGCCAGCAAGCGTGGCAGGGGCCACGAGCAGTACTTC. Protein sequence: CASKRGRGHEQYF.

The V call is TRBV2, the J call TRBJ2-7; D call uncertain. V dropped 3 bases and J dropped 6 bases, with 12 bases sitting between them. The CDR3 is 13 amino acids. Germline lookup yields CDR1 SNHLY and CDR2 FYNNEI. CDR3 sequence reads: CASSDHNRAEQYF. The CDR3 DNA follows: TGTGCCAGCAGTGACCACAATCGGGCCGAGCAGTACTTC.

This chain joins TRBV7-6 and TRBJ1-5; D not resolved. There are 16 residues in the CDR3. CDR1 SGHVS and CDR2 FNYEAQ come from the germline V gene. V was trimmed by 0 bases and J by 7 bases, leaving 16 bases between them. Here the CDR3 reads CASSLAVLGCVQPQHF. The CDR3 region has the DNA TGTGCCAGCAGCTTAGCTGTTTTAGGGTGTGTCCAGCCCCAGCATTTT.

The chain links TRBV6-2 or TRBV6-3 to TRBJ2-1; no clear D gene. The CDR3 is 14 amino acids. CDR1 and CDR2 (germline): MNHEY, SVGEGT. The V and J ends lost 5 bases and 6 bases respectively, with 14 bases between them. CDR3 protein: CASSPLRTGNEQFF. The CDR3, as DNA: TGTGCCAGCAGTCCGCTAAGGACGGGCAATGAGCAGTTCTTC.

As regards this clonotype: Relative to the germline gene, one junction end is altered; a read error may explain this. The chain has TRBV19 and TRBJ2-3; either TRBD1 or TRBD2 may supply D (5 bases each). The CDR3 extends over 13 amino acids. Germline V gives CDR1 LNHDA, CDR2 SQIVND (reference sequence). The CDR3 sequence: CVSSRDPTDTQYF. DNA of the CDR3: TGTGTCAGTAGTAGGGACCCCACAGATACGCAGTATTTT.

This clonotype was recorded only once. The V gene is TRBV20-1, the J gene TRBJ2-2; D call uncertain. The germline V gene encodes CDR1 DFQATT and CDR2 SNEGSKA (reference sequence). The CDR3 contains 14 residues. Trimming took off 3 bases at V and 3 bases at J, with 11 bases between the two ends. The CDR3 spells CSASLHGDTGELFF. The CDR3 coding sequence is TGCAGTGCTAGTTTACATGGAGACACCGGGGAGCTGTTTTTT.

The chain has TRBV6-1 and TRBJ1-2; weak D call: TRBD1 (6 bases). Trimming cost V 8 bases and J 0 bases, with 16 bases left between them. The CDR3 loop spans 15 amino acids. Per the germline V gene, CDR1 is MNHNS and CDR2 is SASEGT. The CDR3 DNA reads as TGTGCCAGCGAAGACATCAAGGGGGCTAACTATGGCTACACCTTC. Amino acids: CASEDIKGANYGYTF.

The genes are TRBV30 and TRBJ1-2, with D possibly being TRBD1 (6 bases). The CDR3 is made up of 14 amino acids. In germline, CDR1 is GTSNPN, CDR2 SVGIG (reference sequence). Trimming shortened V by 1 base and J by 3 bases, and 12 bases separated the two germline ends. The CDR3 nucleotides read TGTGCCTGGAGTGGCCAGGGGTGGGACTATGGCTACACCTTC. This gives the protein CAWSGQGWDYGYTF.

The chain employs TRBV6-4 and TRBJ1-2, with a weak D call TRBD1 (6 bases). In germline, CDR1 is MRHNA, CDR2 SNTAGT. V lost 6 bases and J lost 2, with 16 bases in between. CDR3 size: 15 residues. In DNA, the CDR3 is TGTGCCAGCAGCCCGGGACACGGACTAAACTATGGCTACACCTTC. Translated: CASSPGHGLNYGYTF.

The chain recombines TRBV12-3 or TRBV12-4 with TRBJ2-7, with D possibly TRBD2 on 6 matching bases. CDR3 size: 13 residues. Trimming removed 6 bases from V and 0 bases from J, with 9 bases in between. In nucleotides, the CDR3 is TGTGCCAGCAGGATAGCGGCCTCCTACGAGCAGTACTTC. This encodes CASRIAASYEQYF.

CDR3 sequence: CASSLGASGSAYTQYF. DNA for the CDR3: TGTGCCAGCAGCTTAGGTGCTAGCGGGTCAGCATATACGCAGTATTTT. The chain joins TRBV7-8 to TRBJ2-3; 8 bases line up with TRBD2. The length of the CDR3 is 16 residues. Per germline, CDR1 SGHVS and CDR2 FQNEAQ. The V gene end was trimmed by 1 base and the J gene end by 7 bases; junction bases not matched to a gene: 10. Variable domain in full (rest from reference TRBV7-8 and TRBJ2-3): GAGVSQSPRYKVAKRGQDVALRCDPISGHVSLFWYQQALGQGPEFLTYFQNEAQLDKSGLPSDRFFAERPEGSVSTLKIQRTQQEDSAVYLCASSLGASGSAYTQYFGPGTRLTVL.

This clonotype was detected a few times. The genes are TRBV7-2 and TRBJ1-1; D is unresolved. Trimming left V 2 bases short and J 1 base short, with 5 bases between. The germline gives CDR1 SGHTA, CDR2 FQGNSA. The CDR3 is 13 residues long. This chain's CDR3 is CASSLQPNTEAFF. Here the CDR3 DNA reads TGTGCCAGCAGCTTACAGCCGAACACTGAAGCTTTCTTT.

This clonotype was observed a few times. V is TRBV20-1 and J is TRBJ1-2, with D perhaps matching TRBD1 (6 bases). CDR1 and CDR2 (germline): DFQATT, SNEGSKA (reference sequence). With 4 bases removed from V and 3 bases from J, the gap between germline ends came to 9 bases. The CDR3 is 12 amino acids. This chain's CDR3 is CSATGADYGYTF. The DNA for the CDR3 is TGCAGTGCTACAGGGGCGGACTATGGCTACACCTTC.

This clonotype rates as medium-sized (0.01 to 0.1%). V is TRBV5-8 and J is TRBJ2-1; 9 bases are a match to TRBD2. CDR1 is SGHTS, CDR2 YDEGEE, per germline. CDR3 length equals 15 residues. The J segment lost 7 bases and the V segment lost 4 bases, leaving 9 bases of the junction unmatched. CDR3 amino acids: CASSPGTSSRNEQFF. The CDR3 DNA reads TGTGCCAGCAGCCCCGGGACTAGCAGCAGGAATGAGCAGTTCTTC.

This clonotype appeared a few times. This CDR3 reads CSARDQPGYGYTF. The CDR3 nucleotides are TGCAGTGCTAGAGATCAACCCGGGTATGGCTACACCTTC. The chain uses TRBV20-1 and TRBJ1-2, with D unresolved. Germline values: CDR1 DFQATT, CDR2 SNEGSKA (reference sequence). The V end lost 0 bases, the J end lost 5 bases, and 10 bases lay between the germline ends. CDR3 length: 13 residues.

The table lists this clonotype with a few counts. This chain joins TRBV20-1 and TRBJ2-3; TRBD2 aligns across 14 bases. Germline values: CDR1 DFQATT, CDR2 SNEGSKA (reference sequence). J gave up 5 bases and V 6 bases, and 7 bases lay outside the gene matches. The CDR3 is 15 amino acids. CDR3 residues: CSAGGLAGAVDTQYF. In nucleotides, the CDR3 is TGCAGTGCCGGGGGACTAGCGGGAGCAGTAGATACGCAGTATTTT.

The chain recombines TRBV7-9 with TRBJ1-6; weak D call: TRBD1 (6 bases). The CDR3 extends over 16 amino acids. Germline V gene sequence: CDR1 SEHNR, CDR2 FQNEAQ (reference sequence). Trimming shortened V by 0 bases and J by 10 bases, and 16 bases separated the two germline ends. The CDR3 DNA reads as TGTGCCAGCAGCTTAGCGGCGGGGGCGAACGGATCACCCCTCCACTTT. This codes for CASSLAAGANGSPLHF.

The chain is built from TRBV2 and TRBJ2-5; no clear D. Trimming pared 7 bases from V and 1 base from J, leaving 7 bases between. The CDR3 totals 12 residues. In germline, CDR1 is SNHLY, CDR2 FYNNEI. CDR3 sequence (DNA): TGTGCCAGCACCGGTCTCCAAGAGACCCAGTACTTC. Translating it yields CASTGLQETQYF.

V gene TRBV20-1 combines with J gene TRBJ2-3, with D tentatively TRBD1 (5 bases). The V end was cut by 6 bases, the J end by 2 bases, with 15 bases between. Germline assignment: CDR1 DFQATT and CDR2 SNEGSKA (reference sequence). The CDR3 is 14 residues long. The CDR3 protein is CSARQYSPTDTQYF. The CDR3 coding sequence is TGCAGTGCCCGACAGTACAGCCCCACAGATACGCAGTATTTT.

The table lists this clonotype with a few counts. V is TRBV6-5 and J is TRBJ1-5; D gene unclear. Germline V gives CDR1 MNHEY, CDR2 SVGAGI. V shed 8 bases and J shed 0 bases, with 5 bases lying between them. The CDR3 has 12 residues. Here the CDR3 DNA reads TGTGCCAGCCGTTTTAGCAATCAGCCCCAGCATTTT. This encodes CASRFSNQPQHF.

This rearrangement joins TRBV20-1 to TRBJ1-2; the D gene is possibly TRBD1 (5 bases). Trimming pared 3 bases from V and 3 bases from J, leaving 11 bases between. Per the germline V gene, CDR1 is DFQATT and CDR2 is SNEGSKA (reference sequence). The CDR3 runs 13 residues. The CDR3 reads CSASEGEDYGYTF. CDR3 coding DNA: TGCAGTGCTAGTGAAGGGGAAGACTATGGCTACACCTTC.

V gene TRBV28 combines with J gene TRBJ2-5; 7 bases fit TRBD2. Losses at the gene ends were 7 bases for V and 6 bases for J; bases not matched to a gene: 11. The CDR3 has 14 amino acids. The germline gives CDR1 MDHEN, CDR2 SYDVKM. The CDR3 spells CASNQRGVLQTQYF. CDR3 nucleotides: TGTGCCAGCAACCAGCGGGGCGTTCTACAGACCCAGTACTTC.

The V gene is TRBV11-3, the J gene TRBJ2-7, with 8 bases aligning to TRBD2. Per the germline V gene, CDR1 is SGHNT and CDR2 is YENEEA. The V and J ends lost 5 bases and 7 bases, in that order; junction bases with no gene match: 7. This CDR3 has 13 amino acids. The CDR3 nucleotides read TGTGCCAGCAGCCCGGGAGGGCAGAGGGAGCAGTACTTC. This codes for CASSPGGQREQYF.

The V call is TRBV5-4, the J call TRBJ1-6, with unresolved D. The CDR3 consists of 14 residues. V lost 0 bases, J lost 9 bases, and 10 bases lay in between. CDR1 is SGHNT, CDR2 YYREEE, per germline (reference sequence). The CDR3 loop is CASSLAVSGSPLHF. The CDR3 nucleotides are TGTGCCAGCAGCTTGGCCGTATCAGGTTCACCCCTCCACTTT.

The chain carries TRBV2 and TRBJ2-1; maybe TRBD1 (5 bases). The CDR3 covers 14 residues. Germline CDR1 and CDR2: SNHLY and FYNNEI. Trimming took off 6 bases at V and 9 bases at J, with 18 bases between the two ends. The CDR3 sequence is CASRQMTESSEQFF. The CDR3 DNA is TGTGCCAGCAGACAAATGACAGAAAGCAGTGAGCAGTTCTTC.

This rearrangement joins TRBV15 to TRBJ2-6; D possibly corresponds to TRBD2 (6 bases). The V end lost 2 bases, the J end lost 1 base, and 18 bases lay between the germline ends. Per germline, CDR1 LNHNV and CDR2 YYDKDF (reference sequence). The CDR3 sequence is 19 residues long. The CDR3 here is CATSRPPGLSGSGANVLTF. Here the CDR3 DNA reads TGTGCCACCAGCAGACCCCCGGGACTTTCTGGTTCTGGGGCCAACGTCCTGACTTTC.